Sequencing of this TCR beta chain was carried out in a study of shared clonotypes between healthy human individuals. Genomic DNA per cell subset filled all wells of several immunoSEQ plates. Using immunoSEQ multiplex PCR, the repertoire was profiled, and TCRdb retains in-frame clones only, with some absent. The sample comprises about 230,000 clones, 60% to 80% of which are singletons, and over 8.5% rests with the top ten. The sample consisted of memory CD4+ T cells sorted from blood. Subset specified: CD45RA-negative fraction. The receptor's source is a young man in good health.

CDR3: CASSSQPPRATYEQYF. CDR3 sequence (DNA): TGTGCCAGCAGCTCACAACCGCCCAGGGCTACCTACGAGCAGTACTTC. The rearrangement links TRBV7-2 to TRBJ2-7; a possible D gene is TRBD1 (5 bases). The V and J ends lost 4 bases and 2 bases respectively, with 18 bases between them. The CDR3 totals 16 residues. Looked up from germline, CDR1 is SGHTA and CDR2 is FQGNSA. Looking up the rest from reference TRBV7-2 and TRBJ2-7 gives the full variable domain: GAGVSQSPSNKVTEKGKDVELRCDPISGHTALYWYRQSLGQGLEFLIYFQGNSAPDKSGLPSDRFSAERTGGSVSTLTIQRTQQEDSAVYLCASSSQPPRATYEQYFGPGTRLTVT.